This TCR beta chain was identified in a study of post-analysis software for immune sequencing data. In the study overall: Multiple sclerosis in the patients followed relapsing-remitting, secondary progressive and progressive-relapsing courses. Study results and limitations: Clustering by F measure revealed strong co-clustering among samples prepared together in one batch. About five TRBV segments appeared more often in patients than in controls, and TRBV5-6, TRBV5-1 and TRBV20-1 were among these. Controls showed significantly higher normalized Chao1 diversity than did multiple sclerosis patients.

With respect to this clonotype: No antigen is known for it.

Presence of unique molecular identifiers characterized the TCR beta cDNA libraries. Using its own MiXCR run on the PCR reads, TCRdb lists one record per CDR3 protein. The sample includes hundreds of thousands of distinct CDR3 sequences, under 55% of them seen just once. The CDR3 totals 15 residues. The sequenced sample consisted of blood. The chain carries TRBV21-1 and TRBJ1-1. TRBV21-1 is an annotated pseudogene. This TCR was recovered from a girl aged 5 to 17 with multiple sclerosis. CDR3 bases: TGTGCCAGCAGCAAAGCTGGATGGGGAGACACTGAAGCTTTCTTT. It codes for CASSKAGWGDTEAFF.